The source of this T cell receptor (beta chain) is a study of STAT5B mutations in CD4+ large granular lymphocyte leukemia. Sequencing was at survey level. The method was immunoSEQ multiplex PCR; TCRdb's version includes in-frame clones alone and lacks a portion of them. The sample contains about 20,000 clones, around 79% of which appear only once. From germline, CDR1 is SNHLY and CDR2 FYNNEI. The V end was cut by 3 bases, the J end by 2 bases, with 11 bases between. This CDR3 is built from 16 residues. What was sequenced was CD4+ T cells from blood buffy coats. The clonotype comes from a human donor in good health. V and J are TRBV2 and TRBJ2-6; tentative D call: TRBD1 (6 bases). CDR3 in amino acids: CASSEYRVPGANVLTF. As DNA, the CDR3 is TGTGCCAGCAGTGAGTACAGGGTTCCTGGGGCCAACGTCCTGACTTTC.